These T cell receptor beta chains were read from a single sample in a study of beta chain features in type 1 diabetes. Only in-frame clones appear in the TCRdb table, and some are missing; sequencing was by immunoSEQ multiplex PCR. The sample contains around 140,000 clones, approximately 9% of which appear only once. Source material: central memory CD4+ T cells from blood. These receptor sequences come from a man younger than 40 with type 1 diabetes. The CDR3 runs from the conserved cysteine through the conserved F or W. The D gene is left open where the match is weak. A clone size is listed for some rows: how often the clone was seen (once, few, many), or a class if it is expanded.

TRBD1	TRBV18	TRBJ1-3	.	TGTGCCAGCTCACCACCGGGACAGCCTTTCTCTGGAAACACCATATATTTT	CASSPPGQPFSGNTIYF
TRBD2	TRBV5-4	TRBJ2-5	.	TGTGCCAGCAGCCAAGTCTCGGCGCTAGGGAGGGGAGAGACCCAGTACTTC	CASSQVSALGRGETQYF
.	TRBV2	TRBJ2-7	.	TGTGCCAGCAGCGGACTTGAAGGAGTCTACGAGCAGTACTTC	CASSGLEGVYEQYF
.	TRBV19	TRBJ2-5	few	TGTGCCAGTAGTATAGACCCCGAAGAGACCCAGTACTTC	CASSIDPEETQYF
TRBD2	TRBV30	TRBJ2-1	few	TGTGCCTGGAGGGGGAGCGGGGATAATGAGCAGTTCTTC	CAWRGSGDNEQFF
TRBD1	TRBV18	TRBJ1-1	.	TGTGCCAGCTCACCCGGGACAGGGGGCGGGAACACTGAAGCTTTCTTT	CASSPGTGGGNTEAFF
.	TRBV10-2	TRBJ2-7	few	TGCGCCAGCAGTACCTCAGGGGTTTACGAGCAGTACTTC	CASSTSGVYEQYF
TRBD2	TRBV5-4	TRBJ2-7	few	TGTGCCAGCAGCTTGGCGTCGGGGAGGGTTGACGAGCAGTACTTC	CASSLASGRVDEQYF
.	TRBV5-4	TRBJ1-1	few	TGTGCCAGCAGCTTGGACAGACGAAGTGGGACTGAAGCTTTCTTT	CASSLDRRSGTEAFF
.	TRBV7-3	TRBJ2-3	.	TGTGCCAGCAGCTTAGGGGGGGCAGCAGATACGCAGTATTTT	CASSLGGAADTQYF
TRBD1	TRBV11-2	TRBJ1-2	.	TGTGCCAGCAGCATACAGGGGGCGGGCGGCTACACCTTC	CASSIQGAGGYTF
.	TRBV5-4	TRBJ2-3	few	TGTGCCAGCAGCTTGGTAGCAGGACTACCCACAGATACGCAGTATTTT	CASSLVAGLPTDTQYF
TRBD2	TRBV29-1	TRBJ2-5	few	TGCAGCGTTGAAGCCCAGACGGGGGGTACGGAGACCCAGTACTTC	CSVEAQTGGTETQYF
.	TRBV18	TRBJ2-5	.	TGTGCCAGCTCACCGAGGGGGACCCAAGAGACCCAGTACTTC	CASSPRGTQETQYF
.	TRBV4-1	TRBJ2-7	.	TGCGCCAGCAGAGGGGCTGCCGACGAGCAGTACTTC	CASRGAADEQYF
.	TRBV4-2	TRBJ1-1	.	TGTGCCAGCAGCCACCACAGGGACACTGAAGCTTTCTTT	CASSHHRDTEAFF
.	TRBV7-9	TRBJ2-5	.	TGTGCCAGCAGCTTAGGGGTCGGGGTGGAGACCCAGTACTTC	CASSLGVGVETQYF
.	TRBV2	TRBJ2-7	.	TGTGCCAGCAGACCGACAGGCCATAGGCAGTACTTC	CASRPTGHRQYF
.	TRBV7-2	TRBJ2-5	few	TGTGCCAGCAGCCGGGACAACGCGGAGACCCAGTACTTC	CASSRDNAETQYF
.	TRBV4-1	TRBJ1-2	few	TGCGCCAGCAGCCAAGTCTTTCTTAACTATGGCTACACCTTC	CASSQVFLNYGYTF
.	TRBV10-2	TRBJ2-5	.	TGCGCCAGCAGGGAGTTCTCCAGGGAGACCCAGTACTTC	CASREFSRETQYF
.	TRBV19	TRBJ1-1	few	TGTGCCAGATCAGGGGTTTGGACTGAAGCTTTCTTT	CARSGVWTEAFF
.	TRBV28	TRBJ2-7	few	TGTGCCAGCAGCCCACGGTACGAGCAGTACTTC	CASSPRYEQYF
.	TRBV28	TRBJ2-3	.	TGTGCCAGCAACTCCCTGGGGGGGGCATCTGATACGCAGTATTTT	CASNSLGGASDTQYF
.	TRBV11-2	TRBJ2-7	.	TGTGCCAGCAGCCACCGACGGCGCGGGCAAGCAAACGAGCAGTACTTC	CASSHRRRGQANEQYF
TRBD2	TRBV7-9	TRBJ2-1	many	TGTGCCAGCAGCTTATCTCTAGCGGGCTCCTACAATGAGCAGTTCTTC	CASSLSLAGSYNEQFF
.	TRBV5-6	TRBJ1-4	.	TGTGCCAGCAGCTTGGTTAGCGATTGGACGACTAATGAAAAACTGTTTTTT	CASSLVSDWTTNEKLFF
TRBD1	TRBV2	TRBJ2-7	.	TGTGCCAGCAGTGTGGTAACAGGGGTCTACGAGCAGTACTTC	CASSVVTGVYEQYF
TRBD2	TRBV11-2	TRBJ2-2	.	TGTGCCAGCAGCCCCGGGGGGGCGATGTTTTTT	CASSPGGAMFF
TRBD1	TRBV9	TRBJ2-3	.	TGTGCCAGCAGCCCGAATTCCGGGACAGGGGAGACAGATACGCAGTATTTT	CASSPNSGTGETDTQYF
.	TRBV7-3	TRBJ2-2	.	TGTGCCAGCAGCCCTTCGCGGCGGACCGGGGAGCTGTTTTTT	CASSPSRRTGELFF
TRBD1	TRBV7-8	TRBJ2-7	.	TGTGCCAGCAGTCAATTGGACAGGGGGCGATACGAGCAGTACTTC	CASSQLDRGRYEQYF
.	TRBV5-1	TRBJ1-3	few	TGCGCCAGCAGCACCTACTCGAGCTCTGGAAACACCATATATTTT	CASSTYSSSGNTIYF
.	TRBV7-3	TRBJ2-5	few	TGTGCCAGCAGCTTTACCGGGCAAGAGACCCAGTACTTC	CASSFTGQETQYF
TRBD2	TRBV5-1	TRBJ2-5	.	TGCGCCAGCAGTCGCGGGGGGAATCAAGAGACCCAGTACTTC	CASSRGGNQETQYF
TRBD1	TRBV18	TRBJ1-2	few	TGTGCCAGCTCACCCGGACAGGGATCCCTTCTCTATGGCTACACCTTC	CASSPGQGSLLYGYTF
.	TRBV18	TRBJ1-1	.	TGTGCCAGCTTACCTGGGCAGAACACTGAAGCTTTCTTT	CASLPGQNTEAFF
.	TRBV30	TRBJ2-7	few	TGTGCCTGGAGTGCAGGGGACCGGGGGCAGTACTTC	CAWSAGDRGQYF
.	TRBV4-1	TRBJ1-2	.	TGCGCCAGCAGCCGTTCCGACAGTATCTATGGCTACACCTTC	CASSRSDSIYGYTF
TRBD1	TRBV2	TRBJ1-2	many	TGTGCCAGCAGTGTCTACGAGGGGACAGGGTCCACCTTC	CASSVYEGTGSTF
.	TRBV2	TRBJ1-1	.	TGTGCCAGCAGGAAGCCCGACAGTGAAGCTTTCTTT	CASRKPDSEAFF
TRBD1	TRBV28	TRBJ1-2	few	TGTGCCAGCAGGACGACAGGGTTGAGCTATGGCTACACCTTC	CASRTTGLSYGYTF